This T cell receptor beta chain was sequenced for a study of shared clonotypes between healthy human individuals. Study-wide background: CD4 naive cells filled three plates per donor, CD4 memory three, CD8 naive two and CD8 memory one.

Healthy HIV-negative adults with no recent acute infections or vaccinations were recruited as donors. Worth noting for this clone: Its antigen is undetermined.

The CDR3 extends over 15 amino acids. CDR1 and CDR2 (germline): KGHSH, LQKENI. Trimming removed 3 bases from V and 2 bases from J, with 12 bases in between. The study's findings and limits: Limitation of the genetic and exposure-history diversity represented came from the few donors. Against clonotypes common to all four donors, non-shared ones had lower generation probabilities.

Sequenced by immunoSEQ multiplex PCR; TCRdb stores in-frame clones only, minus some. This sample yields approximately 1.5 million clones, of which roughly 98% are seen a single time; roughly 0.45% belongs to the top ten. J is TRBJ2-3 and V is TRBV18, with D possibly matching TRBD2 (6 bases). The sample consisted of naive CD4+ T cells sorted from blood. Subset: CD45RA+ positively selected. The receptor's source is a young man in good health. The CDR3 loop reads CASSPLASDTDTQYF. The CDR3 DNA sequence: TGTGCCAGCTCACCTTTGGCTAGCGACACAGATACGCAGTATTTT.